The present TCR beta chain was sequenced within a study of cytomegalovirus exposure and HLA in healthy donors. About the research overall: The 95 to 150 validation repertoires, a later analysis reported, used the same platform as the roughly 610 first-cohort repertoires.

Concerning this clone: Its antigen is currently unknown.

Per the germline V gene, CDR1 is MNHEY and CDR2 is SMNVEV (reference sequence). This CDR3 is 15 amino acids long. Unmatched junction bases numbered 8, after V lost 2 bases and J lost 5 bases. Sequencing was performed with immunoSEQ multiplex PCR; in TCRdb, only in-frame clones are kept and a portion is missing. The profile covers around 170,000 clones, with 88% appearing a single time and 2.5% to 3.5% taken by the ten largest. Study-level findings and limits: According to a subsequent analysis, TCR clusters from the first cohort were inclined to appear together in the 130 or so validation repertoires. The authors listed 150 or so TCR beta chains as cytomegalovirus-associated. It was reported that the classifier diagnosed cytomegalovirus status with high specificity and sensitivity in both the original and validation cohorts.

Sequenced material: PBMCs. The sequence came from a man between 18 and 29 years old in good health and CMV-seronegative. The gene calls are TRBV27 and TRBJ2-7; 8 bases agree with TRBD2. For the CDR3, the DNA is TGTGCCAGCAGTTTAACCCCGCGGGGGGCCGACGAGCAGTACGTC. Its translation is CASSLTPRGADEQYV.